These 27 T cell receptor beta chains were sequenced from one sample in a study of neurological immune-mediated disorders. In TCRdb, the 5' RACE reads were re-called with MiXCR into one record per CDR3 protein. The table has under 70,000 distinct CDR3 sequences, 5.2% seen once. The sequencing sample was made of PBMCs. These receptors all stem from a woman in her twenties or thirties with multiple sclerosis.

In its sample, this clonotype was seen many times. V is TRBV2 and J is TRBJ1-1, with D possibly matching TRBD1 (6 bases). V gave up 9 bases and J gave up 3 bases, with 14 bases separating them. CDR1 SNHLY and CDR2 FYNNEI come from the germline V gene. This CDR3 is 13 amino acids long. The CDR3 protein is CASSGGPDTEAFF. CDR3 bases: TGTGCCAGTTCCGGGGGGCCGGACACTGAAGCTTTCTTT.

This clonotype has at least ten counts. J is TRBJ1-2 and V is TRBV3-1, with D possibly being TRBD1 (6 bases). Trimming removed 1 base from V and 2 bases from J, with 8 bases in between. The CDR3 is made up of 14 amino acids. The germline CDR1 and CDR2 sequences are LGHDT and YNNKEL (reference sequence). CDR3 protein: CASSQAGANYGYTF. The CDR3 DNA follows: TGTGCCAGCAGCCAAGCAGGGGCGAACTATGGCTACACCTTC.

This clonotype has a count of ten or more. The chain combines TRBV5-1 with TRBJ2-7, with 9 bases fitting TRBD1. Trimming cost V 3 bases and J 0 bases; bases outside gene matches: 1. The CDR3 has 14 residues. Germline-derived CDR1 and CDR2 are SGHRS and YFSETQ. The CDR3, as DNA: TGCGCCAGCAGCTGGACAGGGGACTCCTACGAGCAGTACTTC. Translated, it gives CASSWTGDSYEQYF.

In its sample, this clonotype was seen many times. The chain employs TRBV6-6 and TRBJ2-1; possibly TRBD1 for D (6 bases). CDR1 and CDR2 (germline): MNHNY, SVGAGI (reference sequence). The length of the CDR3 is 15 residues. V was pared by 6 bases and J by 5 bases, with 17 bases between. CDR3 region: CASRSQQGFDNEQFF. The CDR3 DNA follows: TGTGCCAGCAGATCTCAACAGGGTTTCGACAATGAGCAGTTCTTC.

On this clonotype itself: In this CDR3 the conserved last residue, phenylalanine or tryptophan, is missing, so a read error is likely. The CDR3, as DNA: TGTGCCAGCAGCAAGGACAGGGGAGGCCACGAGCAGTACTAC. This translates into CASSKDRGGHEQYY. This rearrangement joins TRBV5-1 to TRBJ2-7; 9 positions match TRBD1. The germline CDR1 and CDR2 sequences are SGHRS and YFSETQ. This CDR3 has 14 amino acids.

Concerning this clonotype itself: Given a much more abundant clone one base away, this may be a read error. This chain uses TRBV7-9 with TRBJ1-1; D ambiguous. The CDR3 length is 13 residues. Germline lookup yields CDR1 SEHNR and CDR2 FQNEAQ (reference sequence). CDR3 residues: CASSPPTNIEAFF. The CDR3, as DNA: TGTGCCAGCAGCCCTCCCACGAACATTGAAGCTTTCTTT.

This clonotype was detected ten times or more. This rearrangement joins TRBV20-1 to TRBJ2-6; D is perhaps TRBD2 (6 bases). The CDR3 sequence is 14 residues long. The V end was cut by 1 base, the J end by 2 bases, with 6 bases between. CDR1 DFQATT and CDR2 SNEGSKA come from the germline V gene (reference sequence). The CDR3 reads CSARGGAGANVLTF. The CDR3 DNA is TGCAGTGCTAGAGGCGGGGCTGGGGCCAACGTCCTGACTTTC.

This clonotype was seen a few times. This rearrangement joins TRBV7-2 to TRBJ2-7; 8 bases map to TRBD1. This CDR3 region has 16 residues. CDR1 SGHTA and CDR2 FQGNSA come from the germline V gene. The trim removed 3 bases at V and 3 bases at J, leaving 10 bases unmatched. The CDR3 nucleotides read TGTGCCAGCAGCTTCGGTCGTGGACAGGGCCTCTACGAGCAGTACTTC. Protein product: CASSFGRGQGLYEQYF.

The chain employs TRBV7-9 and TRBJ2-5; weak D call: TRBD2 (6 bases). Germline CDR1 is SEHNR and CDR2 is FQNEAQ (reference sequence). The CDR3 is 15 residues long. The germline V and J ends were trimmed by 5 bases and 1 base, with 14 bases remaining between them. The CDR3 here is CASSPRLGSQETQYF. The CDR3 nucleotides are TGTGCCAGCAGCCCCCGACTAGGCTCCCAAGAGACCCAGTACTTC.

This clonotype was counted many times. The chain is built from TRBV20-1 and TRBJ1-1; 11 bases match TRBD1. Germline values: CDR1 DFQATT, CDR2 SNEGSKA (reference sequence). The CDR3 loop spans 15 amino acids. V lost 6 bases, J lost 5 bases, and 11 bases stayed unmatched. The CDR3 here is CSASWTGGDRTEAFF. The CDR3 nucleotides are TGCAGTGCAAGCTGGACAGGGGGCGATAGGACTGAAGCTTTCTTT.

This clonotype was detected ten times or more. CDR3 bases: TGCAGCGTTGAAGATCGGGGCCTAGCGGGGAGCACAGATACGCAGTATTTT. Encoded protein: CSVEDRGLAGSTDTQYF. V gene TRBV29-1 combines with J gene TRBJ2-3, with TRBD2 identical over 9 bases. This CDR3 region has 17 residues. V was pared by 0 bases and J by 0 bases, with 7 bases of the junction left unmatched. Germline CDR1 reads SQVTM; CDR2 reads ANQGSEA.

The chain has TRBV6-5 and TRBJ1-1; D is unclear. CDR1 is MNHEY, CDR2 SVGAGI, per germline. The length of the CDR3 is 15 residues. Trimming cost V 6 bases and J 0 bases, with 14 bases left between them. CDR3 DNA: TGTGCCAGCAGCATAGGTGGCACCGTGAACACTGAAGCTTTCTTT. Residues: CASSIGGTVNTEAFF.

This clonotype was seen more than once but under ten times. J is TRBJ2-3 and V is TRBV15; D remains unclear. V was pared by 3 bases and J by 8 bases, with 9 bases between. CDR1 is LNHNV, CDR2 YYDKDF, per germline (reference sequence). CDR3 length: 12 residues. CDR3 amino acids: CATSREDFTQYF. The CDR3 DNA follows: TGTGCCACCAGCAGGGAAGACTTTACGCAGTATTTT.

The table lists this clonotype with many counts. This rearrangement joins TRBV7-2 to TRBJ1-3, with D maybe TRBD1 (6 bases). Per germline, CDR1 SGHTA and CDR2 FQGNSA. This CDR3 is 15 amino acids long. The ends were cut back, 5 bases at V and 4 bases at J, with 15 bases in the middle. CDR3 region: CASSRPPGTGNTIYF. CDR3 nucleotides: TGTGCCAGCAGCCGTCCCCCCGGGACAGGAAACACCATATATTTT. Supplemented by reference TRBV7-2 and TRBJ1-3, the full variable domain reads GAGVSQSPSNKVTEKGKDVELRCDPISGHTALYWYRQSLGQGLEFLIYFQGNSAPDKSGLPSDRFSAERTGGSVSTLTIQRTQQEDSAVYLCASSRPPGTGNTIYFGEGSWLTVV.

This clonotype was observed at least ten times. J is TRBJ1-2 and V is TRBV29-1, with 8 positions matching TRBD1. This CDR3 has 15 amino acids. Germline values: CDR1 SQVTM, CDR2 ANQGSEA. The V and J ends lost 6 bases and 1 base, in that order; junction bases with no gene match: 10. The CDR3 loop is CSVDLPGQDNYGYTF. CDR3 DNA sequence: TGCAGCGTCGACCTACCGGGACAGGATAACTATGGCTACACCTTC.

This clonotype was observed at least ten times. The chain links TRBV29-1 to TRBJ2-7; D not resolved. Trimming removed 4 bases at V and 5 bases at J, with 9 bases between. The CDR3 extends over 11 amino acids. CDR1 is SQVTM, CDR2 ANQGSEA, per germline. Written as DNA, the CDR3 is TGCAGCGTTGCCATCTTAGACGAGCAGTACTTC. This encodes CSVAILDEQYF.

This clonotype was seen many times. The gene calls are TRBV6-5 and TRBJ2-1; 11 positions match TRBD1. This CDR3 spans 14 amino acids. Germline lookup yields CDR1 MNHEY and CDR2 SVGAGI. V lost 7 bases and J lost 7; bases outside the gene matches: 6. For the CDR3, the DNA is TGTGCCAGCAATGGACAGGGGGCTGGGAATGAGCAGTTCTTC. Its translation is CASNGQGAGNEQFF.

The rearrangement joins TRBV6-6 to TRBJ1-6; the match to TRBD1 covers 8 bases. Losses at the gene ends were 2 bases for V and 9 bases for J; bases not matched to a gene: 9. Germline CDR1 reads MNHNY; CDR2 reads SVGAGI (reference sequence). The CDR3 has 16 residues. The CDR3 nucleotides read TGTGCCAGCAGTTACCCTCCGGGACAGGACGGTTCACCCCTCCACTTT. It encodes CASSYPPGQDGSPLHF.

This clonotype was seen many times. The chain employs TRBV2 and TRBJ2-1; the D is unclear. The CDR3 runs to 13 residues. Germline loops: CDR1 SNHLY, CDR2 FYNNEI. V was pared by 3 bases and J by 9 bases, with 12 bases between. The CDR3 nucleotides are TGTGCCAGCAGTGACGGTGTGGCGGCTGAGCAGTTCTTC. This codes for CASSDGVAAEQFF.

This clonotype was detected many times. This chain uses TRBV10-3 with TRBJ2-2; a weak D match, TRBD1 (5 bases). The CDR3 has 15 residues. The V gene lost 7 bases and the J gene lost 5 bases, with 17 bases spanning the gap. Germline CDR1 and CDR2: ENHRY and SYGVKD. Written as DNA, the CDR3 is TGTGCCATCAACCAACGACAGAAACCAACCGGGGAGCTGTTTTTT. It specifies CAINQRQKPTGELFF.

This clonotype was detected only a few times. The J gene is TRBJ2-2, the V gene TRBV7-9; TRBD1 matches at 8 bases. V gave up 4 bases and J gave up 1 base; unmatched junction bases: 8. The CDR3 totals 17 residues. Germline CDR1 and CDR2: SEHNR and FQNEAQ (reference sequence). Here the CDR3 DNA reads TGTGCCAGCAGCTATGCCGGTGGGACAGGGAACACCGGGGAGCTGTTTTTT. This codes for CASSYAGGTGNTGELFF.

This clonotype has ten or more counts. Here the CDR3 DNA reads TGTGCCAGCAGCTTAGAAAGGGGCCAGCCCCAGCATTTT. It is translated as CASSLERGQPQHF. The rearrangement joins TRBV7-8 to TRBJ1-5; the D gene is possibly TRBD1 (5 bases). The CDR3 consists of 13 residues. Germline assignment: CDR1 SGHVS and CDR2 FQNEAQ. V lost 1 base and J lost 7, with 8 bases in between.

This clonotype was found many times. This sequence joins TRBV7-8 and TRBJ2-1, with D uncertain. The V end lost 0 bases, the J end lost 10 bases, and 7 bases lay between the germline ends. The CDR3 sequence is 12 residues long. Germline V lookup: CDR1 SGHVS, CDR2 FQNEAQ. In nucleotides, the CDR3 is TGTGCCAGCAGCTTAGCGCAGTGGGAGCAGTTCTTC. Amino acids: CASSLAQWEQFF.

This clonotype was seen only a few times. The genes are TRBV20-1 and TRBJ2-2, with D maybe TRBD1 (6 bases). The CDR3 contains 14 residues. Deletions cut 4 bases from V and 4 bases from J, with 13 bases between. Germline assignment: CDR1 DFQATT and CDR2 SNEGSKA (reference sequence). Here the CDR3 DNA reads TGCAGTGCTACGGGGCAGGGGAGCACCGGGGAGCTGTTTTTT. Its translation: CSATGQGSTGELFF.

The table lists this clonotype with a few counts. The V call is TRBV10-3, the J call TRBJ1-5; tentative D call: TRBD1 (6 bases). CDR1 is ENHRY, CDR2 SYGVKD, per germline. The V end was cut by 2 bases, the J end by 6 bases, with 23 bases between. The CDR3 extends over 18 amino acids. In DNA, the CDR3 is TGTGCCATCAGTGAGACCGTCCGCCCCGACAGGAGCGCTCAGCCCCAGCATTTT. It encodes CAISETVRPDRSAQPQHF.

At least ten counts were recorded for this clonotype. The chain couples TRBV10-3 to TRBJ1-2; D perhaps matches TRBD1 (6 bases). Germline CDR1 and CDR2: ENHRY and SYGVKD. This CDR3 has 13 amino acids. Deletions cut 7 bases from V and 6 bases from J, with 15 bases between. The CDR3 DNA reads TGTGCCATCAACTCTGACAGGTCCGATGGCTACACCTTC. Translated, it gives CAINSDRSDGYTF.

This clonotype has ten or more counts. This chain links TRBV5-1 with TRBJ2-7; 12 nucleotides align to TRBD2. J lost 2 bases, V lost 5 bases, and 8 bases had no gene match. Germline V lookup: CDR1 SGHRS, CDR2 YFSETQ. The CDR3 is made up of 16 amino acids. The CDR3 sequence is CASRPSRLAGAYEQYF. Here the CDR3 DNA reads TGCGCCAGCAGGCCCTCGAGACTAGCGGGGGCCTACGAGCAGTACTTC.